These 12 T cell receptor beta chains came from one sample sequenced in a study of Tregs in tolerant kidney transplant recipients. Only in-frame clones appear in the TCRdb table, and some are missing; sequencing was by immunoSEQ multiplex PCR. Altogether roughly 250,000 clones are present, 80% to 85% being singletons, with the ten largest covering less than 0.75%. Sequencing was done on a sample of CD4+ T cells from blood. The receptors shown here come from a human donor in good health.

The chain is built from TRBV4-1 and TRBJ1-5; D is perhaps TRBD1 (6 bases). This CDR3 comprises 15 residues. CDR1 and CDR2 (germline): MGHRA, YSYEKL. The V and J ends lost 0 bases and 5 bases respectively, with 11 bases between them. This CDR3 is CASSQDAGVYQPQHF. DNA for the CDR3: TGCGCCAGCAGCCAAGACGCAGGGGTGTATCAGCCCCAGCATTTT.

This clone turned up a few times. This sequence joins TRBV11-2 and TRBJ2-7, with a possible D match to TRBD1 (5 bases). V was clipped by 5 bases and J by 6 bases, with 17 bases between them. The germline V gene encodes CDR1 SGHAT and CDR2 FQNNGV. This CDR3 spans 14 amino acids. CDR3 loop: CASSDHQGFSEQYF. Here the CDR3 DNA reads TGTGCCAGCAGCGATCACCAGGGATTTAGCGAGCAGTACTTC.

The chain carries TRBV27 and TRBJ2-6, with TRBD1 matching over 11 bases. Trimming cost V 5 bases and J 0 bases; bases outside gene matches: 6. Per germline, CDR1 MNHEY and CDR2 SMNVEV (reference sequence). This CDR3 contains 18 residues. The DNA for the CDR3 is TGTGCCAGCAGTCTCCGGGACAGGGGGGTCTCTGGGGCCAACGTCCTGACTTTC. Translation: CASSLRDRGVSGANVLTF.

V usage is TRBV7-2 and J usage is TRBJ2-5, with D perhaps assigned TRBD1 or TRBD2 (5 bases each). Germline V lookup: CDR1 SGHTA, CDR2 FQGNSA. The CDR3 extends over 13 amino acids. V shed 5 bases and J shed 5 bases, with 12 bases lying between them. CDR3 nucleotide sequence: TGTGCCAGCAGCGGGGACCCTAGGGAGACCCAGTACTTC. Translated: CASSGDPRETQYF.

This clone was picked up a small number of times. The V gene is TRBV5-4, the J gene TRBJ2-1, with 9 bases that match TRBD2. Germline trimming cut 4 bases from V and 9 bases from J; bases unmatched to any gene: 14. CDR3 length: 16 amino acids. Germline V gives CDR1 SGHNT, CDR2 YYREEE (reference sequence). The CDR3 bases are TGTGCCAGCAGCCCGGACCGGGGCGGGAGGGCGGGTGAGCAGTTCTTC. Amino acid sequence: CASSPDRGGRAGEQFF.

The genes are TRBV5-5 and TRBJ2-7; 10 bases map to TRBD1. The CDR3 length is 14 residues. Per germline, CDR1 SGHKS and CDR2 YYEKEE (reference sequence). The V segment lost 5 bases and the J segment 7 bases; nucleotides outside the gene matches: 9. The CDR3 DNA is TGTGCCAGCAGGCGGGACAGGGGAAGGGAGGAGCAGTACTTC. Translating gives CASRRDRGREEQYF.

This chain joins TRBV13 and TRBJ2-2, with 11 bases aligning to TRBD2. The CDR3 contains 17 residues. J was trimmed by 6 bases and V by 2 bases; bases with no gene match: 8. Germline values: CDR1 PRHDT, CDR2 FYEKMQ (reference sequence). The CDR3 DNA reads TGTGCCAGCAGCTTAAGGCCTAGCGGGAGGCTTTCCGGGGAGCTGTTTTTT. It encodes CASSLRPSGRLSGELFF.

The gene calls are TRBV29-1 and TRBJ1-1, with D possibly matching TRBD1 (6 bases). Germline V gives CDR1 SQVTM, CDR2 ANQGSEA. Deletions cut 7 bases from V and 5 bases from J, with 17 bases between. CDR3 size: 13 residues. The CDR3 DNA sequence: TGCAGCGCTGACCCGAGAGGGGGGACTGAAGCTTTCTTT. Its translation: CSADPRGGTEAFF.

This clone was seen just once. V and J are TRBV10-1 and TRBJ2-4; D unclear. Germline CDR1 WNHNN, CDR2 SYGVQD (reference sequence). V shed 3 bases and J shed 2 bases, with 11 bases lying between them. The CDR3 has 15 residues. The CDR3 DNA sequence: TGCGCCAGCAGTGATCCCACGACGTCCAAAAACATTCAGTACTTC. It codes for CASSDPTTSKNIQYF.

The rearrangement links TRBV6-5 to TRBJ2-1; no clear D gene. The CDR3 has 12 amino acids. The V gene lost 7 bases and the J gene lost 5 bases, with 9 bases spanning the gap. Germline values: CDR1 MNHEY, CDR2 SVGAGI. As DNA, the CDR3 is TGTGCCAGCACCGACCCCCACAATGAGCAGTTCTTC. This gives the protein CASTDPHNEQFF.

The chain carries TRBV27 and TRBJ2-1, with D perhaps matching TRBD1 (8 bases). Germline V gives CDR1 MNHEY, CDR2 SMNVEV (reference sequence). This CDR3 comprises 16 residues. V gave up 6 bases and J gave up 0 bases, with 15 bases separating them. The CDR3 is CASRPQGGGSYNEQFF. CDR3 sequence (DNA): TGTGCCAGCAGACCACAGGGGGGGGGCTCCTACAATGAGCAGTTCTTC.

The rearrangement links TRBV18 to TRBJ2-7, with 8 bases aligning to TRBD2. Germline V gene data show CDR1 as KGHSH and CDR2 as LQKENI. The CDR3 runs to 14 residues. Germline trimming cut 3 bases from V and 0 bases from J; bases unmatched to any gene: 1. The DNA for the CDR3 is TGTGCCAGCTCACCCGGGACTAGCTCCTACGAGCAGTACTTC. Translating gives CASSPGTSSYEQYF.